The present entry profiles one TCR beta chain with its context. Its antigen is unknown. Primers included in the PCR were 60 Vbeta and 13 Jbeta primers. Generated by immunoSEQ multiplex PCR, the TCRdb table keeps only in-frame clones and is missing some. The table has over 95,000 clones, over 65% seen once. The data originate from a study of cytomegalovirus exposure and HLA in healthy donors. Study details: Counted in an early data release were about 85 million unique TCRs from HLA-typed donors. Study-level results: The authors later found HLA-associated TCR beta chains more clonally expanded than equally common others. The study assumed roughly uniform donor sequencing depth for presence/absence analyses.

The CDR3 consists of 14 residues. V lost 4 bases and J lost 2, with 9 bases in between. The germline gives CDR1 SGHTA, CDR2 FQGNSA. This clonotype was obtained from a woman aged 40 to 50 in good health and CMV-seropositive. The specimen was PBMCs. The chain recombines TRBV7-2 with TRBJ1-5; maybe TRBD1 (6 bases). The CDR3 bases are TGTGCCAGCAGCTACAGGGTCGGCAATCAGCCCCAGCATTTT. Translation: CASSYRVGNQPQHF.